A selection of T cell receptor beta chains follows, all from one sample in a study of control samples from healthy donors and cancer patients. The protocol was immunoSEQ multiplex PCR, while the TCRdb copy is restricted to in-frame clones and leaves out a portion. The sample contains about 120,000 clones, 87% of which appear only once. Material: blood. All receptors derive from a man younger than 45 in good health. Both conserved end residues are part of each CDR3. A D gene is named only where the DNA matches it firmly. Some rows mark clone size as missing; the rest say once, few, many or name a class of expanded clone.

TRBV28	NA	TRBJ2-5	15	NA	CASRKGREFRETQYF	TGTGCCAGCAGGAAGGGGCGAGAGTTTAGGGAGACCCAGTACTTC
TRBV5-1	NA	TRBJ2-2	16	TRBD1	CASSWTGTGHTGELFF	TGCGCCAGCAGCTGGACCGGGACAGGGCACACCGGGGAGCTGTTTTTT
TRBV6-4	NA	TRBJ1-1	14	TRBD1	CASKGTDMNTEAFF	TGTGCCAGCAAAGGGACAGACATGAACACTGAAGCTTTCTTT
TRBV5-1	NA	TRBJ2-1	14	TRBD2	CASGTSGENNEQFF	TGCGCCAGCGGCACTAGCGGGGAGAACAATGAGCAGTTCTTC
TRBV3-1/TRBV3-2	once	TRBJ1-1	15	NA	CASSQEGQGIGEAFF	TGTGCCAGCAGCCAAGAAGGGCAGGGGATAGGTGAAGCTTTCTTT
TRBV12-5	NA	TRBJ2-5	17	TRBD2	CASGLRASGGRQETQYF	TGTGCTAGTGGTTTGCGGGCTAGCGGGGGCCGTCAAGAGACCCAGTACTTC
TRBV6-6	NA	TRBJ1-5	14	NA	CASSYRGDQQPQHF	TGTGCCAGCAGTTACAGGGGGGACCAACAGCCCCAGCATTTT
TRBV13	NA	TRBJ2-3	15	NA	CASSSLGGGTDTQYF	TGTGCCAGCAGCTCCCTCGGCGGGGGCACAGATACGCAGTATTTT
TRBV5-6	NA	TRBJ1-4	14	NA	CASSLGGRSEKLFF	TGTGCCAGCAGCTTGGGAGGGCGTTCCGAAAAACTGTTTTTT
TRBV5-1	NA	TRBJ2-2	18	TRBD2	CASSFLAIAGGITGELFF	TGCGCCAGCAGCTTCCTCGCAATCGCGGGGGGGATAACGGGGGAGCTGTTTTTT
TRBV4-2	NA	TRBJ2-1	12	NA	CASSQGLNEQFF	TGTGCCAGCAGCCAAGGACTAAATGAGCAGTTCTTC
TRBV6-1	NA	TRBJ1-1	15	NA	CASSEARDGNTEAFF	TGTGCCAGCAGTGAAGCACGGGACGGGAACACTGAAGCTTTCTTT
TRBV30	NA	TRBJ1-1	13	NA	CAWSVGDGTEAFF	TGTGCCTGGAGTGTTGGGGATGGCACTGAAGCTTTCTTT
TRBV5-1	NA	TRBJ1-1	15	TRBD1	CASSLTGDRNTEAFF	TGCGCCAGCAGCTTAACAGGGGACAGGAACACTGAAGCTTTCTTT
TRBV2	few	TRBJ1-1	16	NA	CASTSSGHGGITEAFF	TGTGCCAGCACCTCCAGCGGACACGGGGGTATCACTGAAGCTTTCTTT
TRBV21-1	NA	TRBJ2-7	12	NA	CASSIPGYEQYF	TGTGCCAGCAGTATCCCAGGATACGAGCAGTACTTC
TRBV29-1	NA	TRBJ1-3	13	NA	CSVGHSSGNTIYF	TGCAGCGTTGGACATAGCTCTGGAAACACCATATATTTT
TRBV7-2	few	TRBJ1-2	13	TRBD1	CASSPDRGNGYTF	TGTGCCAGCAGCCCCGACAGGGGAAATGGCTACACCTTC